This paragraph reports one TCR beta chain. What it recognizes is unknown. The junction departs from germline at one end; a sequencing error may be responsible. The data stem from a study of OX40 agonist ivuxolimab in advanced cancers. About the study: Three individuals attained partial responses, comprising one hepatocellular carcinoma case and two cutaneous melanoma cases.

The germline V gene has CDR1 MNHNS and CDR2 SASEGT. This CDR3 is built from 10 residues. Study findings and constraints: Some of the nonresponding patients also showed low levels of normalized T-cell clonal expansion. Dosing at 0.1 to 3.0 mg/kg was accompanied by clonal expansion of CD4+ and CD8+ blood T cells by week 6.

The repertoire was sequenced with immunoSEQ multiplex PCR; TCRdb's copy has only in-frame clones and lacks some. The sample lists approximately 94,000 clones; around 91% were seen once. The chain recombines TRBV6-1 with TRBJ2-7; 12 bases line up with TRBD2. This sequence was found in an adult with an advanced solid tumor such as melanoma, head and neck, liver or kidney cancer. The material sequenced was CD4+ or CD8+ T cells sorted from blood, taken in a trial of the OX40 agonist ivuxolimab. The DNA for the CDR3 is TGTGCCAGCCGACTAGCGGGAGTGAGCTTC. Translation gives CASRLAGVSF.